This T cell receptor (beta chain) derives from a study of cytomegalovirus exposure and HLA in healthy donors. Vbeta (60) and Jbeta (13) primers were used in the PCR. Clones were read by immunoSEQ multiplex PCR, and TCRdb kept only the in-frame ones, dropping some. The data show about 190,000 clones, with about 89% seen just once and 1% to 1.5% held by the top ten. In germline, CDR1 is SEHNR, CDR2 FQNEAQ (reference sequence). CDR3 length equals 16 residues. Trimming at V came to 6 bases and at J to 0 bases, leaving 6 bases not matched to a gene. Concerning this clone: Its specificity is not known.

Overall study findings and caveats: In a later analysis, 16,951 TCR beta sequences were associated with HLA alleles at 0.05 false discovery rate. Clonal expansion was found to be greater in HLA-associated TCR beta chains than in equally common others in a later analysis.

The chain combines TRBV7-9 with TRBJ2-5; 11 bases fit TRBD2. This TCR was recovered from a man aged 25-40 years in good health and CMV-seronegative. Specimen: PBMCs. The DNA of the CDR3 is TGTGCCAGCAGATTGGCGACTAGCGGGGACCAAGAGACCCAGTACTTC. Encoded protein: CASRLATSGDQETQYF. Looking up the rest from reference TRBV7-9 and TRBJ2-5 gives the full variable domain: DTGVSQNPRHKITKRGQNVTFRCDPISEHNRLYWYRQTLGQGPEFLTYFQNEAQLEKSRLLSDRFSAERPKGSFSTLEIQRTEQGDSAMYLCASRLATSGDQETQYFGPGTRLLVL.